These T cell receptor beta chains were read from a single sample in a study of response to subunit inactivated influenza vaccine. TCRdb used MiXCR to reprocess the RT-PCR reads, holding one entry per CDR3 protein. The sample yields 550,000 to 650,000 distinct CDR3 sequences, about 10% seen once. The sequencing used PBMCs from blood, collected on the day of vaccination. The receptors originated from a man in his fifties who received an inactivated influenza vaccine. CDR3s include the opening cysteine and the closing phenylalanine or tryptophan. The D gene is left open where the match is weak. Size values are once, few and many counts, or a class for expanded clones, and some rows have none.

V gene	clone size	D gene	J gene	CDR3 DNA	CDR3 protein
TRBV14	few	-	TRBJ1-1	TGTGCCAGCAGCCAGTGGACGAACACTGAAGCTTTCTTT	CASSQWTNTEAFF
TRBV12-3/TRBV12-4	-	TRBD1	TRBJ1-2	TGTGCCAGCAGTTCGGGGGGACAGAACTATGGCTACACCTTC	CASSSGGQNYGYTF
TRBV7-2	many	TRBD2	TRBJ2-5	TGTGCCAGCAGCCGCGGGGGGGCCGAGGAGACCCAGTACTTC	CASSRGGAEETQYF
TRBV24-1	-	-	TRBJ2-7	TGTGCCACCGCCCGGTACGGGAACTACGAGCAGTACTTC	CATARYGNYEQYF
TRBV2	-	-	TRBJ2-3	TGTGCCAGCACCGAATGGGGGCTTGAGCCGCAGTATTTT	CASTEWGLEPQYF
TRBV28	few	-	TRBJ2-5	TGTGCCAGCACCGTACCCTGGGGGCGGAAGACCCAGTACTTC	CASTVPWGRKTQYF
TRBV28	many	-	TRBJ2-5	TGTGCCAGCAGTGGACATATACAAGAGACCCAGTACTTC	CASSGHIQETQYF
TRBV12-3/TRBV12-4	many	-	TRBJ1-5	TGTGCCAGCAGATTGCGGGACGCAGATCAGCCCCAGCATTTT	CASRLRDADQPQHF
TRBV2	few	TRBD1	TRBJ1-3	TGTGCCAGCAGTGAAGTCGGGTTGGGACAGGGTTACGCTGGAAACACCATATATTTT	CASSEVGLGQGYAGNTIYF
TRBV20-1	many	TRBD1	TRBJ1-5	TGCAGTGCCTCTCCGGGACAGTATAGCAATCAGCCCCAGCATTTT	CSASPGQYSNQPQHF
TRBV11-2	-	TRBD2	TRBJ2-7	TGTGCCAGCAGCTTGTCTCCTGGACTAGACGTCTACGAGCAGTACTTC	CASSLSPGLDVYEQYF
TRBV29-1	few	-	TRBJ2-5	TGCAGCGTTGCTTCCAGGGGGACTCAAGAGACCCAGTACTTC	CSVASRGTQETQYF
TRBV5-1	few	TRBD1	TRBJ2-2	TGCGCCAGCAGCCCCTGGACAGGGTACACCGGGGAGCTGTTTTTT	CASSPWTGYTGELFF
TRBV7-3	few	-	TRBJ2-7	TGTGCCAGCAGCGAAACGGGACTCTCCTACGAGCAGTACTTC	CASSETGLSYEQYF
TRBV3-1	-	TRBD1	TRBJ1-4	TGTGCCAGCAGCCTTCGGACAGGGGAGGATGAAAAACTGTTTTTT	CASSLRTGEDEKLFF